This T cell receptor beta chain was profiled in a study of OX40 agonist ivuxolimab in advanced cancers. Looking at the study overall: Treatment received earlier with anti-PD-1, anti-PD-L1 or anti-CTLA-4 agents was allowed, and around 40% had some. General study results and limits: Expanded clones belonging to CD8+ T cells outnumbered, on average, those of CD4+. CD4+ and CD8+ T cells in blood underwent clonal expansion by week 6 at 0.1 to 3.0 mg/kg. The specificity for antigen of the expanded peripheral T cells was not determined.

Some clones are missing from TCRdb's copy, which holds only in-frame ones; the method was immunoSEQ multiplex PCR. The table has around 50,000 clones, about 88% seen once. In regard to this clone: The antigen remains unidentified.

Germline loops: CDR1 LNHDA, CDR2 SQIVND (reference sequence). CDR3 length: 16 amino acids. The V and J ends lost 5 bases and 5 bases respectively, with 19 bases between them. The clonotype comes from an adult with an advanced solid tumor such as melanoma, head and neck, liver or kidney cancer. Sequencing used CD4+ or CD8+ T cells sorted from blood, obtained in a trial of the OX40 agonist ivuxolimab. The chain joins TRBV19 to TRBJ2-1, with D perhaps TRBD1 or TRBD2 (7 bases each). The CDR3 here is CASSPQGGLGHNEQFF. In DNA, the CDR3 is TGTGCCAGTAGTCCCCAGGGGGGGTTAGGTCACAATGAGCAGTTCTTC.